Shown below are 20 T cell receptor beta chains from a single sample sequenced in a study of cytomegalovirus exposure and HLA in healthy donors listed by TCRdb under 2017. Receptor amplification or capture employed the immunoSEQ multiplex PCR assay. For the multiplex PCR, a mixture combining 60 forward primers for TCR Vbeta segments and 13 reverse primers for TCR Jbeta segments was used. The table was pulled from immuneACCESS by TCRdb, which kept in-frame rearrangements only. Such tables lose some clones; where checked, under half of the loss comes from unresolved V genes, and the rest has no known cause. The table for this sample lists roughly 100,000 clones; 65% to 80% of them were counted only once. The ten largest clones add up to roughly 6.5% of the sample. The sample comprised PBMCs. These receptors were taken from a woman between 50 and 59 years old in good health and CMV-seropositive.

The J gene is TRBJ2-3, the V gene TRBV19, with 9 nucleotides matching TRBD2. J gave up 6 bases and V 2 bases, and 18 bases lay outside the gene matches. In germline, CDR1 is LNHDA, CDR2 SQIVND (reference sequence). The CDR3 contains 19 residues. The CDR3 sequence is CASSISSLTSGGPMDTQYF. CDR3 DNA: TGTGCCAGTAGTATATCTTCGCTAACGAGCGGGGGGCCTATGGATACGCAGTATTTT. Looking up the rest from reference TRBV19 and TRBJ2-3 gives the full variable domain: DGGITQSPKYLFRKEGQNVTLSCEQNLNHDAMYWYRQDPGQGLRLIYYSQIVNDFQKGDIAEGYSVSREKKESFPLTVTSAQKNPTAFYLCASSISSLTSGGPMDTQYFGPGTRLTVL.

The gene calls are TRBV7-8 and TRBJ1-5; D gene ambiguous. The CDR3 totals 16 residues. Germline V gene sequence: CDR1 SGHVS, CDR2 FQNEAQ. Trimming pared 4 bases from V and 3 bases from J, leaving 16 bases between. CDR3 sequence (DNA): TGTGCCAGCAGCTCTAGTGGGTGGAGCGTCAATCAGCCCCAGCATTTT. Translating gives CASSSSGWSVNQPQHF.

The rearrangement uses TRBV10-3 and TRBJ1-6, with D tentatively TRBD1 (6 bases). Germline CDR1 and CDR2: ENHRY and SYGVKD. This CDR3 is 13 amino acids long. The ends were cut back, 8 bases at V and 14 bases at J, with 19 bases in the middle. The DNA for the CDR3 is TGTGCCATCGGTCTAGGGGACAACCGTGCCCTCCACTTT. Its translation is CAIGLGDNRALHF.

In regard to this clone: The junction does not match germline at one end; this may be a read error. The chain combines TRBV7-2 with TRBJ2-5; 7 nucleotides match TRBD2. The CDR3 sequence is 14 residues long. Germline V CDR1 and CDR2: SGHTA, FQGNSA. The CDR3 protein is CASSFLIKRGGLNF. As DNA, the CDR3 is TGTGCCAGCAGCTTTTTAATTAAGCGGGGTGGTTTAAACTTC.

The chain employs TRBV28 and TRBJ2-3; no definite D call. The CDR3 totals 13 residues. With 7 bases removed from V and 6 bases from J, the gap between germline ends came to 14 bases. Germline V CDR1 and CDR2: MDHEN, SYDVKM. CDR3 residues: CASILVQVDTQYF. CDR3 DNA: TGTGCCAGCATCCTAGTACAAGTCGATACGCAGTATTTT.

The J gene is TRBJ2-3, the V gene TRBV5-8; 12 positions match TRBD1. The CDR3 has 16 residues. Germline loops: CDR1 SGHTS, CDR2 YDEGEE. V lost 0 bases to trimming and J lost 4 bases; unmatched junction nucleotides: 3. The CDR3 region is CASSLAGTGGSDTQYF. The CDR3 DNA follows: TGTGCCAGCAGCTTGGCCGGGACAGGGGGCTCAGATACGCAGTATTTT.

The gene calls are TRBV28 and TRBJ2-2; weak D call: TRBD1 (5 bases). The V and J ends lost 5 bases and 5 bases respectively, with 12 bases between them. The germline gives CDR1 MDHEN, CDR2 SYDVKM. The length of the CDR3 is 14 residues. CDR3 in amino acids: CASSILQETGELFF. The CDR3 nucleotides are TGTGCCAGCAGTATACTACAGGAAACCGGGGAGCTGTTTTTT.

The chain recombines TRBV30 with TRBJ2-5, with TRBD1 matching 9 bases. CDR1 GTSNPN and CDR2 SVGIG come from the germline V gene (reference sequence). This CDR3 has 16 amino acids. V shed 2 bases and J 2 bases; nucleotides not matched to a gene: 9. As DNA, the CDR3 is TGTGCCTGGAGTCTTGTCCCGGGACAGGGACAAGAGACCCAGTACTTC. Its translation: CAWSLVPGQGQETQYF.

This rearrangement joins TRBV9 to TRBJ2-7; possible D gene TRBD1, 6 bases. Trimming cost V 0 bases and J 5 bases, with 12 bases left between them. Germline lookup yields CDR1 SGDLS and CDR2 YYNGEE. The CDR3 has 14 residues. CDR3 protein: CASSVGGTGNEQYF. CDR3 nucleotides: TGTGCCAGCAGCGTAGGCGGCACAGGGAACGAGCAGTACTTC.

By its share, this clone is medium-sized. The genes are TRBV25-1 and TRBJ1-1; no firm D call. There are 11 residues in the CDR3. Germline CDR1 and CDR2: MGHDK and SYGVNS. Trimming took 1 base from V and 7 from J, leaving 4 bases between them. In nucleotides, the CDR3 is TGTGCCAGCAGTGAATCCTTTGAAGCTTTCTTT. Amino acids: CASSESFEAFF.

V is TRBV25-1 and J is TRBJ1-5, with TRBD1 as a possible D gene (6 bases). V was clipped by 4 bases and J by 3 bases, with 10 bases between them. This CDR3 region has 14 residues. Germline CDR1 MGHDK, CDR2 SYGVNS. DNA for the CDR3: TGTGCCAGCAGTGTAACAGGGTCCAATCAGCCCCAGCATTTT. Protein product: CASSVTGSNQPQHF.

CDR3 sequence reads: CASSQVLAGLKTGELFF. The CDR3 DNA reads TGTGCCAGCAGCCAAGTGCTAGCGGGCCTTAAAACCGGGGAGCTGTTTTTT. The V call is TRBV4-2, the J call TRBJ2-2, with 8 bases identical to TRBD2. The CDR3 is 17 amino acids. Looked up from germline, CDR1 is LGHNA and CDR2 is YNFKEQ. Losses at the gene ends were 1 base for V and 5 bases for J; bases not matched to a gene: 9.

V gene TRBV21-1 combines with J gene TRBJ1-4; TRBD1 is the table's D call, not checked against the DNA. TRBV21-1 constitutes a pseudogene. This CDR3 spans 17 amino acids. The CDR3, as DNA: TGTGCCAGCACCAGGGGAATAGGGGGCATAACTAATGAAAAACTGTTTTTT. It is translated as CASTRGIGGITNEKLFF.

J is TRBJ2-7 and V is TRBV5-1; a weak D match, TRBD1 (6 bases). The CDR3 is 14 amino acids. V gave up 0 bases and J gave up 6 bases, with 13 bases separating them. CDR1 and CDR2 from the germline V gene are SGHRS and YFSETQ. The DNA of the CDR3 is TGCGCCAGCAGCTTGGAACAGGGTACAGGCGAGCAGTACTTC. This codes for CASSLEQGTGEQYF.

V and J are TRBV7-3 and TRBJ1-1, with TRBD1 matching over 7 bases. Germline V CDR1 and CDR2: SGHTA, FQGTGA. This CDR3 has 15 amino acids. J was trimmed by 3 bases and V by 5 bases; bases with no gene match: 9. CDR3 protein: CASSTLTGTYTEAFF. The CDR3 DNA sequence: TGTGCCAGCAGCACCCTGACAGGGACCTACACTGAAGCTTTCTTT.

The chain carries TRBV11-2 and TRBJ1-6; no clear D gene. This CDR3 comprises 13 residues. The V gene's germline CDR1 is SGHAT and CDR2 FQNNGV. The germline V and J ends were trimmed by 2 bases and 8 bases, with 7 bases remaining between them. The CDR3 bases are TGTGCCAGCAGCTTATTTCGGGATTCACCCCTCCACTTT. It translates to CASSLFRDSPLHF.

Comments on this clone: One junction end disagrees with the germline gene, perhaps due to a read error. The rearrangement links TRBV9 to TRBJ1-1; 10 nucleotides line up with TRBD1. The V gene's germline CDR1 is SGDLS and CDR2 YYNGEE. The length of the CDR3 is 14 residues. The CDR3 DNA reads TGTGCCAGCAGCGTAGGGGGACAGGGGCCTGAGGCTTTCTTT. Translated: CASSVGGQGPEAFF.

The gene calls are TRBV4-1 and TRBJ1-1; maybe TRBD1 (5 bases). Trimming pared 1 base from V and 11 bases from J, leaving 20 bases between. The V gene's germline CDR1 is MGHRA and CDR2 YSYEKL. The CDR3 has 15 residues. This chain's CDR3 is CASSQGRDSLSPAFF. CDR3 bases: TGCGCCAGCAGCCAAGGTCGGGACTCACTCAGTCCGGCTTTCTTT.

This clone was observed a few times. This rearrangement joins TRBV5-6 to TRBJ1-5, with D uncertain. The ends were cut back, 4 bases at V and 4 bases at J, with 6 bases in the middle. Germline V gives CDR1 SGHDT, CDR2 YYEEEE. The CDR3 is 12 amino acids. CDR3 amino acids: CASSRINQPQHF. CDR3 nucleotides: TGTGCCAGCAGCCGTATAAATCAGCCCCAGCATTTT.

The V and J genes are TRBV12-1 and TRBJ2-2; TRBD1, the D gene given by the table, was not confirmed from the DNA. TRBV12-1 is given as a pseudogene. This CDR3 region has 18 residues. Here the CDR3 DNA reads TGTGCCAGCAGCTTCTTCAGCCCCAGGGGGGAGAACACCGGGGAGCTGTTTTTT. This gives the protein CASSFFSPRGENTGELFF.